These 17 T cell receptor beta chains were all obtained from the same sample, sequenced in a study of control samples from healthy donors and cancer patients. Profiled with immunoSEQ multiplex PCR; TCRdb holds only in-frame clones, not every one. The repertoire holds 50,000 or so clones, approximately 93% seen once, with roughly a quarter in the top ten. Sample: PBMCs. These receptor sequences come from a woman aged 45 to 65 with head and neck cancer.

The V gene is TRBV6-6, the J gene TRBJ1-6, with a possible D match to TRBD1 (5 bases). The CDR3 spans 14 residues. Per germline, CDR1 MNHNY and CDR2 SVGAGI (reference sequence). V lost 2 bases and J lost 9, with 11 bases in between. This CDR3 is CASSYGGSASPLHF. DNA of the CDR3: TGTGCCAGCAGTTACGGGGGTTCGGCTTCACCCCTCCACTTT.

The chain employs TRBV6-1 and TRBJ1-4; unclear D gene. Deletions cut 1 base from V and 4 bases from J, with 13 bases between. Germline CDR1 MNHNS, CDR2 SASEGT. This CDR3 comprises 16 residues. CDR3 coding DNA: TGTGCCAGCAGTGAAGACAGAAACACTATTAATGAAAAACTGTTTTTT. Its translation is CASSEDRNTINEKLFF.

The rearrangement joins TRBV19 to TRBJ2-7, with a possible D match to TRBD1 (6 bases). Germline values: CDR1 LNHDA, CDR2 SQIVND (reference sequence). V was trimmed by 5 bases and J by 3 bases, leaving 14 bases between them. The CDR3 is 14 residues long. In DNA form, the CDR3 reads TGTGCCAGTAGTCCGCGACAGGACTTCTACGAGCAGTACTTC. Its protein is CASSPRQDFYEQYF.

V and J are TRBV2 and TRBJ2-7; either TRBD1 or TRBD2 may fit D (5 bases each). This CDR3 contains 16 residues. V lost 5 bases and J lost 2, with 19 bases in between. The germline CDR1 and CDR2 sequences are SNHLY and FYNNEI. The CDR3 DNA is TGTGCCAGCAGTTTAGCCGGGACGGATTCTGCCTACGAGCAGTACTTC. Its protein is CASSLAGTDSAYEQYF.

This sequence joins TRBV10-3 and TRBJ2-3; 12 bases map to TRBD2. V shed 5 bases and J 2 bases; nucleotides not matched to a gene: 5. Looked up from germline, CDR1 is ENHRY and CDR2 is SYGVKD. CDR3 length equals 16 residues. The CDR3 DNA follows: TGTGCCATCAGTCCGGGACTAGCGGGCGACACAGATACGCAGTATTTT. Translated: CAISPGLAGDTDTQYF.

CDR3 amino acids: CASRTGANVLTF. CDR3 in DNA: TGTGCCAGCAGGACTGGGGCCAACGTCCTGACTTTC. The rearrangement joins TRBV28 to TRBJ2-6; D not resolved. Trimming stripped 6 bases from V and 2 bases from J, with 2 bases between. CDR3 size: 12 residues. The germline V gene encodes CDR1 MDHEN and CDR2 SYDVKM.

The CDR3 DNA reads as TGTGCCTGGAGTTTCCAAAGGACAGGGGAGACAGATACGCAGTATTTT. Residues: CAWSFQRTGETDTQYF. V gene TRBV30 combines with J gene TRBJ2-3; TRBD1 matches at 9 bases. The CDR3 loop spans 16 amino acids. Germline-derived CDR1 and CDR2 are GTSNPN and SVGIG (reference sequence). With 2 bases clipped from V and 3 bases from J, the junction kept 9 bases outside the gene matches.

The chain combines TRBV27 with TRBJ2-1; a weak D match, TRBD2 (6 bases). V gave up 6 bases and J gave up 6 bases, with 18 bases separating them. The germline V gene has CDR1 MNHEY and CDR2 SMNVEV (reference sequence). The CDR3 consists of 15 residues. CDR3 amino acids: CASSFGGRGFNEQFF. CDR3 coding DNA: TGTGCCAGCAGCTTCGGGGGAAGGGGTTTCAATGAGCAGTTCTTC.

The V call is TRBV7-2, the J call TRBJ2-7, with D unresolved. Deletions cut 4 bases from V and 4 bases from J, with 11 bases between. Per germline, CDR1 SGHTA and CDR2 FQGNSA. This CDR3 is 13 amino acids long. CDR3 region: CASSWGGSYEQYF. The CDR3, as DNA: TGTGCCAGCAGCTGGGGTGGGTCTTACGAGCAGTACTTC. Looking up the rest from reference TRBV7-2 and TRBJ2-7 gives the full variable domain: GAGVSQSPSNKVTEKGKDVELRCDPISGHTALYWYRQSLGQGLEFLIYFQGNSAPDKSGLPSDRFSAERTGGSVSTLTIQRTQQEDSAVYLCASSWGGSYEQYFGPGTRLTVT.

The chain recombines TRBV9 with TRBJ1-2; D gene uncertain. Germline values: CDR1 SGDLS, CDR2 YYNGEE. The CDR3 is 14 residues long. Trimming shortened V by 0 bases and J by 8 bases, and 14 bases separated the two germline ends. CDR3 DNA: TGTGCCAGCAGCGTAGACCCAGGCCATAGGGGCTACACCTTC. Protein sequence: CASSVDPGHRGYTF. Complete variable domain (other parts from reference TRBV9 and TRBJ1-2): DSGVTQTPKHLITATGQRVTLRCSPRSGDLSVYWYQQSLDQGLQFLIQYYNGEERAKGNILERFSAQQFPDLHSELNLSSLELGDSALYFCASSVDPGHRGYTFGSGTRLTVV.

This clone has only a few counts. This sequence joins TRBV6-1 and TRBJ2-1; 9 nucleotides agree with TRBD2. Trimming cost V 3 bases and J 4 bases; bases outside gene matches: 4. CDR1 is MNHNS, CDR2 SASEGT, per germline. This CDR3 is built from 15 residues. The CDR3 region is CASSDSGSKYNEQFF. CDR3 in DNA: TGTGCCAGCAGTGATAGCGGGAGTAAGTACAATGAGCAGTTCTTC.

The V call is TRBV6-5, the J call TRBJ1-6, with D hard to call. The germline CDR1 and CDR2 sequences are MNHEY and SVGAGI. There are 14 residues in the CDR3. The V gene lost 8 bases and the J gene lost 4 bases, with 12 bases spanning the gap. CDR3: CASGPGVYNSPLHF. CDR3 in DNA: TGTGCCAGCGGCCCCGGGGTTTATAATTCACCCCTCCACTTT.

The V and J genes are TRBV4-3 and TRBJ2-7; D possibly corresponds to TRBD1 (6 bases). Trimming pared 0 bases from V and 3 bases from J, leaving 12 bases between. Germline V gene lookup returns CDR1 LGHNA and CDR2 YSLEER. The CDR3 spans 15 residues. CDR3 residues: CASSQDGTPYYEQYF. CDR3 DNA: TGCGCCAGCAGCCAAGATGGGACACCATACTACGAGCAGTACTTC.

The CDR3 sequence: CASRSPTNYGYTF. In DNA, the CDR3 is TGTGCCAGCAGGAGTCCGACTAACTATGGCTACACCTTC. V gene TRBV2 combines with J gene TRBJ1-2; no firm D call. The CDR3 is 13 residues long. In germline, CDR1 is SNHLY, CDR2 FYNNEI. The germline V and J ends were trimmed by 6 bases and 0 bases, with 8 bases remaining between them.

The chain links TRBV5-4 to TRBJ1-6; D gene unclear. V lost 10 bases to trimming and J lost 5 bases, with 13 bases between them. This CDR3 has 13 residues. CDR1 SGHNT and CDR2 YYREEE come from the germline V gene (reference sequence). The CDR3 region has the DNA TGTGCCGGACGAGATGGAGATAATTCACCCCTCCACTTT. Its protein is CAGRDGDNSPLHF. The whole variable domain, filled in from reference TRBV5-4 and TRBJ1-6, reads ETGVTQSPTHLIKTRGQQVTLRCSSQSGHNTVSWYQQALGQGPQFIFQYYREEENGRGNFPPRFSGLQFPNYSSELNVNALELDDSALYLCAGRDGDNSPLHFGNGTRLTVT.

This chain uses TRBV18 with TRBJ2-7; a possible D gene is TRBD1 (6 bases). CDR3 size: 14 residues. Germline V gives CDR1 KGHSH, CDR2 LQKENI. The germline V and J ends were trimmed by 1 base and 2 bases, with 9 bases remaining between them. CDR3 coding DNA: TGTGCCAGCTCACCACGGGGGCCCACCTACGAGCAGTACTTC. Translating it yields CASSPRGPTYEQYF.

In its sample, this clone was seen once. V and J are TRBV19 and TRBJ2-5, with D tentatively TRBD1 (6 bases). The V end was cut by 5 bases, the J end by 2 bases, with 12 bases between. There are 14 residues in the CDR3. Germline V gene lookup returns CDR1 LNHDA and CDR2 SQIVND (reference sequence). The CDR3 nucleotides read TGTGCCAGTAGTCCCACCGGGACACAAGAGACCCAGTACTTC. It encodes CASSPTGTQETQYF.